This T cell receptor beta chain comes out of a study of T-cell memory formation after mild COVID-19. Study-wide context: The TCR clusters were mostly specific to one donor.

The study, taken as a whole, reports: For contracting clones, CD4+ ones sat mainly in CM and EM, CD8+ in EMRA.

The CDR3 is 12 residues long. Trimming took 1 base from V and 15 from J; bases not matched to a gene: 2. Details on this clonotype: Its antigen is not identified.

The TCR alpha and TCR beta cDNA libraries, bearing sample barcodes and UMIs, were generated by 5'RACE using constant-segment primers. TCRdb recomputed calls from the 5' RACE reads with MiXCR, one row per CDR3 protein. Seen here are some 130,000 distinct CDR3 sequences, 20% to 25% observed once, and the top ten hold roughly 25%. This sequence originates from an adult woman who had mild COVID-19 (a few samples of this study predate the infection). Cell type and time point are not known. The sequencing sample was made of PBMCs or a T cell subset sorted from them (not recorded which). This chain connects TRBV12-3 or TRBV12-4 to TRBJ2-1; 11 bases are shared with TRBD2. CDR3 residues: CASSLGLAGWFF. In DNA form, the CDR3 reads TGTGCCAGCAGTTTAGGACTAGCGGGATGGTTCTTC.